This T cell receptor beta chain derives from a study of cytomegalovirus exposure and HLA in healthy donors. About this clone itself: No antigen is known for it.

The CDR3 runs 14 residues. V was pared by 3 bases and J by 8 bases, with 13 bases between. Per germline, CDR1 MDHEN and CDR2 SYDVKM. PCR employed 60 Vbeta and 13 Jbeta primers. Profiling relied on immunoSEQ multiplex PCR, and the TCRdb table lists in-frame clones only, not all of them. The profile shows 80,000 or so clones, about four fifths of them singletons. Regarding the study as a whole: In vitro, a few CMV-associated chains proved specific for CMV antigens. Sequencing likely caused a cluster of highly shared sequence variants. DRB1 showed the most TCR associations and HLA-C the fewest in a later analysis, as rates varied by HLA locus.

The clonotype comes from a male donor in good health and CMV-seropositive. Sequenced: PBMCs. The chain links TRBV28 to TRBJ1-4, with D perhaps matching TRBD1 (6 bases). This CDR3 reads CASSFFRGGEKLFF. In DNA form, the CDR3 reads TGTGCCAGCAGTTTTTTCAGGGGAGGGGAAAAACTGTTTTTT.